The 25 T cell receptor beta chains below all came from one sample that was sequenced in a study of blood T cell repertoires in COVID-19. Method: immunoSEQ multiplex PCR; TCRdb's copy keeps in-frame clones and lacks some. The table lists 350,000 or so clones, roughly nine tenths of them singletons. Source material: PBMCs or T cells enriched from blood (not recorded which). The receptors come from a woman in her thirties who had recovered from COVID-19.

This chain connects TRBV20-1 to TRBJ2-5; TRBD1 might be the D (5 bases). V was trimmed by 3 bases and J by 3 bases, leaving 5 bases between them. The CDR3 covers 11 residues. The germline V gene has CDR1 DFQATT and CDR2 SNEGSKA (reference sequence). CDR3: CSARDKETQYF. The CDR3 region has the DNA TGCAGTGCTAGGGACAAAGAGACCCAGTACTTC.

The chain joins TRBV30 to TRBJ1-2; weak D call: TRBD1 (5 bases). Trimming stripped 5 bases from V and 2 bases from J, with 9 bases between. CDR1 and CDR2 (germline): GTSNPN, SVGIG (reference sequence). The CDR3 is 12 residues long. DNA of the CDR3: TGTGCCTGGGCTCAGGGAAACTATGGCTACACCTTC. It encodes CAWAQGNYGYTF.

This clone was seen a few times. V is TRBV7-8 and J is TRBJ2-7, with D perhaps matching TRBD1 (6 bases). Trimming took off 4 bases at V and 6 bases at J, with 19 bases between the two ends. This CDR3 contains 15 residues. The germline V gene has CDR1 SGHVS and CDR2 FQNEAQ. CDR3 sequence: CASSSPDRKVREQYF. The DNA for the CDR3 is TGTGCCAGCAGCTCACCCGACAGGAAGGTCCGCGAGCAGTACTTC.

CDR3 sequence: CASGTGDSSNYGYTF. CDR3 in DNA: TGTGCCAGCGGTACGGGGGACAGCAGTAACTATGGCTACACCTTC. The chain joins TRBV28 to TRBJ1-2; 7 positions agree with TRBD1. There are 15 residues in the CDR3. V lost 8 bases and J lost 1; bases outside the gene matches: 10. Germline CDR1 and CDR2: MDHEN and SYDVKM.

The V gene is TRBV2, the J gene TRBJ2-7; D remains unclear. Looked up from germline, CDR1 is SNHLY and CDR2 is FYNNEI. V was cut by 4 bases and J by 0 bases, with 13 bases left in between. The CDR3 is made up of 15 amino acids. As DNA, the CDR3 is TGTGCCAGCAGTGTACAGCCCCTTAGCTCCTACGAGCAGTACTTC. As protein: CASSVQPLSSYEQYF.

V is TRBV28 and J is TRBJ2-5; D remains unclear. Germline V gives CDR1 MDHEN, CDR2 SYDVKM. V gave up 4 bases and J gave up 5 bases, with 17 bases separating them. CDR3 length: 15 residues. The CDR3 sequence is CASSSRGVTQETQYF. The CDR3 DNA reads TGTGCCAGCAGTTCCCGAGGAGTCACTCAGGAGACCCAGTACTTC.

CDR3 coding DNA: TGTGCCAGCTCACCACTGGAGTGGCTAGCGGACCTTAACGCCGGGGAGCTGTTTTTT. Protein sequence: CASSPLEWLADLNAGELFF. The V and J genes are TRBV18 and TRBJ2-2; 7 bases agree with TRBD2. Per the germline V gene, CDR1 is KGHSH and CDR2 is LQKENI. The CDR3 runs to 19 residues. V was pared by 1 base and J by 6 bases, with 17 bases of the junction left unmatched.

This chain links TRBV5-6 with TRBJ1-1, with D uncertain. The CDR3 consists of 13 residues. CDR1 SGHDT and CDR2 YYEEEE come from the germline V gene. The V and J ends lost 4 bases and 8 bases respectively, with 15 bases between them. The CDR3 sequence: CASSLLIKAEAFF. In DNA, the CDR3 is TGTGCCAGCAGCCTACTAATTAAAGCGGAAGCTTTCTTT.

The chain is built from TRBV9 and TRBJ2-5; the D is unclear. CDR3 length: 14 residues. Germline CDR1 reads SGDLS; CDR2 reads YYNGEE. V was cut by 0 bases and J by 0 bases, with 6 bases left in between. CDR3 amino acids: CASSVGTDQETQYF. CDR3 nucleotide sequence: TGTGCCAGCAGCGTAGGAACAGACCAAGAGACCCAGTACTTC.

The chain carries TRBV20-1 and TRBJ2-5; D not certain. CDR1 is DFQATT and CDR2 is SNEGSKA in the germline V gene (reference sequence). Trimming pared 5 bases from V and 4 bases from J, leaving 8 bases between. This CDR3 has 11 amino acids. The CDR3 bases are TGCAGTGCTCAACTCTCAGAGACCCAGTACTTC. It yields the protein CSAQLSETQYF.

Concerning this clone itself: The same CDR3 also results from other DNA sequences found in this sample. The V gene is TRBV19, the J gene TRBJ2-3; 13 bases align to TRBD2. Germline V gene data show CDR1 as LNHDA and CDR2 as SQIVND (reference sequence). The CDR3 is made up of 16 amino acids. Unmatched junction bases numbered 5, after V lost 6 bases and J lost 2 bases. The CDR3 DNA is TGTGCCAGTAGCCTACTAGCGGGGGGGTCCACAGATACGCAGTATTTT. This translates into CASSLLAGGSTDTQYF.

The chain is built from TRBV7-9 and TRBJ1-2; D remains ambiguous. Germline V gene data show CDR1 as SEHNR and CDR2 as FQNEAQ (reference sequence). Trimming removed 0 bases from V and 10 bases from J, with 6 bases in between. The CDR3 loop spans 11 amino acids. Here the CDR3 reads CASSLAEAYTF. CDR3 DNA: TGTGCCAGCAGCTTAGCCGAAGCCTACACCTTC.

The chain has TRBV2 and TRBJ2-7; 10 bases fit TRBD1. This CDR3 comprises 13 residues. The junction had 3 bases not matched to a gene; V was cut back by 4 bases and J by 6 bases. Germline assignment: CDR1 SNHLY and CDR2 FYNNEI. Here the CDR3 DNA reads TGTGCCAGCAGTGGGGACAGGGGTCGCGAGCAGTACTTC. This encodes CASSGDRGREQYF. The full variable domain, completed using reference TRBV2 and TRBJ2-7, is EPEVTQTPSHQVTQMGQEVILRCVPISNHLYFYWYRQILGQKVEFLVSFYNNEISEKSEIFDDQFSVERPDGSNFTLKIRSTKLEDSAMYFCASSGDRGREQYFGPGTRLTVT.

Only one count was recorded for this clone. The chain uses TRBV14 and TRBJ1-1; 7 nucleotides align to TRBD1. Germline CDR1 SGHDN, CDR2 FVKESK. CDR3 length: 15 residues. After removal of 4 bases from V and 0 bases from J, the junction contained 5 bases not matched to a gene. The CDR3 region is CASSRRTGMNTEAFF. The CDR3 DNA reads TGTGCCAGCAGCCGGCGGACAGGTATGAACACTGAAGCTTTCTTT.

The gene calls are TRBV27 and TRBJ1-5; maybe TRBD1 (6 bases). With 0 bases removed from V and 0 bases from J, the gap between germline ends came to 15 bases. CDR3 length: 18 residues. Germline assignment: CDR1 MNHEY and CDR2 SMNVEV (reference sequence). This chain's CDR3 is CASSLSGYRDYSNQPQHF. CDR3 DNA: TGTGCCAGCAGTTTATCGGGATACAGGGATTATAGCAATCAGCCCCAGCATTTT.

The chain joins TRBV2 to TRBJ1-6; D is possibly TRBD1 (6 bases). The CDR3 covers 18 residues. Germline V CDR1 and CDR2: SNHLY, FYNNEI. Trimming left V 6 bases short and J 0 bases short, with 18 bases between. The CDR3 DNA follows: TGTGCCAGCAGCACGACGACAGGAGAAGGCTCCTATAATTCACCCCTCCACTTT. As protein: CASSTTTGEGSYNSPLHF.

The V gene is TRBV27, the J gene TRBJ2-5; 8 nucleotides agree with TRBD2. Germline lookup yields CDR1 MNHEY and CDR2 SMNVEV (reference sequence). V gave up 1 base and J gave up 5 bases; unmatched junction bases: 12. This CDR3 is 17 amino acids long. The CDR3, as DNA: TGTGCCAGCAGTTTATATCCAGCGGGGGCCGTGGGGGAGACCCAGTACTTC. Translation gives CASSLYPAGAVGETQYF.

The chain links TRBV19 to TRBJ1-1, with TRBD1 identical over 7 bases. The J segment lost 5 bases and the V segment lost 7 bases, leaving 13 bases of the junction unmatched. The CDR3 covers 15 residues. Germline V lookup: CDR1 LNHDA, CDR2 SQIVND (reference sequence). CDR3 sequence (DNA): TGTGCCAGTACGATACAGGGGACGTTGCGAACTGAAGCTTTCTTT. Translated, it gives CASTIQGTLRTEAFF.

The J gene is TRBJ1-1, the V gene TRBV20-1; 7 bases line up with TRBD1. Germline values: CDR1 DFQATT, CDR2 SNEGSKA (reference sequence). V dropped 3 bases and J dropped 1; count of bases not matched to a gene: 5. The length of the CDR3 is 14 residues. The CDR3 is CSASKTGRNTEAFF. As DNA, the CDR3 is TGCAGTGCTAGTAAGACAGGGAGGAACACTGAAGCTTTCTTT.

The chain joins TRBV5-3 to TRBJ1-2; D is uncertain. TRBV5-3 is an ORF for which the function is uncertain. The CDR3 contains 16 residues. The V gene lost 0 bases and the J gene lost 0 bases, with 12 bases spanning the gap. The CDR3 here is CARSLDRVRTNYGYTF. The CDR3 coding sequence is TGTGCCAGAAGCTTGGATCGGGTACGGACTAACTATGGCTACACCTTC.

The chain carries TRBV28 and TRBJ2-3; the match to TRBD1 covers 7 bases. V dropped 6 bases and J dropped 2; count of bases not matched to a gene: 5. There are 14 residues in the CDR3. Germline values: CDR1 MDHEN, CDR2 SYDVKM. The CDR3 nucleotides are TGTGCCAGCAGAGGGACAGTGGACACAGATACGCAGTATTTT. Translation gives CASRGTVDTDTQYF.

The chain recombines TRBV5-4 with TRBJ1-2; 8 positions match TRBD1. CDR3 length: 17 residues. Per germline, CDR1 SGHNT and CDR2 YYREEE (reference sequence). V was clipped by 2 bases and J by 0 bases; unmatched bases: 9. CDR3 in DNA: TGTGCCAGCAGCTTCGGGACAGGTCTTACCTCTAACTATGGCTACACCTTC. This encodes CASSFGTGLTSNYGYTF.

This CDR3 reads CASAARGSSYEQYF. DNA of the CDR3: TGTGCCAGTGCCGCCAGGGGCAGCTCCTACGAGCAGTACTTC. This chain links TRBV19 with TRBJ2-7; tentative D call: TRBD1 (6 bases). Germline values: CDR1 LNHDA, CDR2 SQIVND (reference sequence). CDR3 size: 14 residues. V lost 8 bases to trimming and J lost 0 bases, with 14 bases between them.

The chain uses TRBV27 and TRBJ2-1; D perhaps matches TRBD1 (5 bases). Trimming pared 3 bases from V and 3 bases from J, leaving 6 bases between. CDR1 and CDR2 from the germline V gene are MNHEY and SMNVEV (reference sequence). The CDR3 is 13 residues long. As DNA, the CDR3 is TGTGCCAGCAGTTTCGACAGCTACAATGAGCAGTTCTTC. Encoded protein: CASSFDSYNEQFF.

V is TRBV10-3 and J is TRBJ2-3, with 9 bases aligning to TRBD1. The CDR3 consists of 14 residues. Per the germline V gene, CDR1 is ENHRY and CDR2 is SYGVKD. V lost 6 bases, J lost 2 bases, and 3 bases stayed unmatched. The CDR3 DNA is TGTGCCATCAGCGGGACAGGGTCCACAGATACGCAGTATTTT. Protein sequence: CAISGTGSTDTQYF.